This TCR beta chain was identified during a study of regulatory T cells in long-lasting Graves disease. This clonotype was seen many times. Library construction for TCR beta used iRepertoire HTBI primers and Arm-PCR of CDR3 regions. One entry per CDR3 protein results from TCRdb running MiXCR on the multiplex PCR reads. Here the sample spans hundreds of thousands of distinct CDR3 sequences, approximately 16% being singletons. Described time point: newly diagnosed GD, antithyroid drugs for less than 3 months. Construction of the TCR library relied on RNA isolated from PBMCs. Per germline, CDR1 LGHDT and CDR2 YNNKEL (reference sequence). Trimming left V 0 bases short and J 0 bases short, with 15 bases between. The CDR3 spans 17 residues. This sample was also put to use in a study of T cells in Graves' hyperthyroidism and ophthalmopathy.

The receptor comes from a woman in her thirties or forties with Graves disease. The sequencing used peripheral blood mononuclear cells (PBMCs), collected at new diagnosis, from a patient treated with antithyroid drugs. The chain uses TRBV3-1 and TRBJ2-7; D perhaps matches TRBD2 (7 bases). For the CDR3, the DNA is TGTGCCAGCAGCCAAGAAGGTCGTGGGGGGGCCTCCTACGAGCAGTACTTC. Its protein is CASSQEGRGGASYEQYF.